A single sample gave rise to the 26 T cell receptor beta chains below, sequenced in a study of CD8+CD57+ T cells in acquired aplastic anemia (dated by TCRdb to 2017 to 2018). Sequenced on an Illumina HiSeq 2000. Genomic DNA was used as template for profiling of TCR beta VDJ combinations and CDR3 sequences. TCRdb took the public reads, trimmed them with fastp at Q25, ran MiXCR for clone calling and kept in-frame beta chains. Rows are combined by CDR3 protein, so each entry shows the most common genes and DNA. For this sample the table gives some 130,000 distinct CDR3 sequences, of which about half were detected only once. The ten largest clonotypes hold 2% to 3% of the sample. Sequences were obtained from sorted CD4+, CD8+, or CD8+CD57+ T cells (not recorded which) from PBMCs. The receptors shown here come from a human donor in good health, serving as a control.

This clonotype was seen a few times. This CDR3 is missing its conserved last phenylalanine or tryptophan, likely due to a read error. The V call is TRBV6-5, the J call TRBJ1-1; D gene uncertain. The V gene's germline CDR1 is MNHEY and CDR2 SVGAGI. The ends were cut back, 2 bases at V and 0 bases at J, with 10 bases in the middle. CDR3 size: 15 residues. CDR3 amino acids: CASSYGGVMNTEAFS. CDR3 sequence (DNA): TGTGCCAGCAGTTACGGTGGGGTGATGAACACTGAAGCTTTCTCT.

The rearrangement uses TRBV19 and TRBJ1-1; D ambiguous. There are 13 residues in the CDR3. The V end lost 5 bases, the J end lost 3 bases, and 10 bases lay between the germline ends. CDR1 is LNHDA, CDR2 SQIVND, per germline (reference sequence). CDR3 nucleotide sequence: TGTGCCAGTAGTTCAGGATGGGACACTGAAGCTTTCTTT. This translates into CASSSGWDTEAFF.

V gene TRBV11-2 combines with J gene TRBJ2-3, with 12 bases that match TRBD2. Germline V gene data show CDR1 as SGHAT and CDR2 as FQNNGV. Trimming took 4 bases from V and 3 from J; bases not matched to a gene: 2. CDR3 length equals 15 residues. The CDR3 region is CASSYLAGGTDTQYF. The CDR3 DNA reads TGTGCCAGCAGCTATCTAGCGGGGGGGACAGATACGCAGTATTTT.

The sample holds many counts of this clonotype. This chain uses TRBV7-2 with TRBJ2-3; D is undetermined. V was clipped by 1 base and J by 3 bases, with 5 bases between them. The CDR3 covers 13 residues. CDR1 and CDR2 from the germline V gene are SGHTA and FQGNSA. The CDR3 DNA reads TGTGCCAGCAGCTTAGTTCGGACAGATACGCAGTATTTT. The encoded protein is CASSLVRTDTQYF.

The sample holds many counts of this clonotype. The chain links TRBV4-1 to TRBJ2-1, with D possibly being TRBD1 (6 bases). The ends were cut back, 6 bases at V and 7 bases at J, with 10 bases in the middle. This CDR3 is 12 amino acids long. Germline CDR1 reads MGHRA; CDR2 reads YSYEKL. CDR3 sequence reads: CASSGQRNEQFF. DNA for the CDR3: TGCGCCAGCAGTGGACAGCGAAATGAGCAGTTCTTC.

This clonotype was seen a single time. The chain uses TRBV10-3 and TRBJ1-2; possible D gene TRBD1, 5 bases. The CDR3 extends over 14 amino acids. V was pared by 5 bases and J by 4 bases, with 14 bases between. Germline V gene lookup returns CDR1 ENHRY and CDR2 SYGVKD. In DNA, the CDR3 is TGTGCCATCAGTCCGGCGGGGACTCGCTATGGCTACACCTTC. This codes for CAISPAGTRYGYTF.

The chain combines TRBV24-1 with TRBJ1-2; D may be TRBD1 (5 bases). V lost 5 bases and J 3 bases, leaving 12 bases between the germline ends. Germline lookup yields CDR1 KGHDR and CDR2 SFDVKD. The CDR3 is made up of 14 amino acids. DNA for the CDR3: TGTGCCACCAGTGCCAAAGACAGTTACTATGGCTACACCTTC. Translation gives CATSAKDSYYGYTF.

Of note for this clonotype: At one of its ends the junction is not consistent with the germline gene, which may arise from a read error. CDR3: CASWGGDHGYTF. The CDR3 DNA is TGTGCCAGCTGGGGGGGCGACCATGGTTACACCTTC. The V call is TRBV19, the J call TRBJ1-2; the D gene is possibly TRBD1 (6 bases). CDR1 is LNHDA, CDR2 SQIVND, per germline (reference sequence). The CDR3 spans 12 residues. Filled out from reference TRBV19 and TRBJ1-2, the complete variable domain reads DGGITQSPKYLFRKEGQNVTLSCEQNLNHDAMYWYRQDPGQGLRLIYYSQIVNDFQKGDIAEGYSVSREKKESFPLTVTSAQKNPTAFYLCASWGGDHGYTFGSGTRLTVV.

The chain recombines TRBV15 with TRBJ1-4; TRBD1 is a possible D gene (5 bases). Germline lookup yields CDR1 LNHNV and CDR2 YYDKDF (reference sequence). This CDR3 is 15 amino acids long. Trimming shortened V by 0 bases and J by 6 bases, and 11 bases separated the two germline ends. CDR3 protein: CATSRDSGTDEKLFF. CDR3 nucleotide sequence: TGTGCCACCAGCAGAGATTCGGGGACGGATGAAAAACTGTTTTTT.

This clonotype was observed a few times. This chain uses TRBV15 with TRBJ1-4; D unresolved. The CDR3 spans 14 residues. CDR1 is LNHNV and CDR2 is YYDKDF in the germline V gene (reference sequence). V lost 1 base and J lost 8, with 11 bases in between. This CDR3 reads CATSRGGAGEKLFF. CDR3 coding DNA: TGTGCCACCAGCAGAGGGGGAGCGGGGGAAAAACTGTTTTTT.

This clonotype was counted ten times or more. The genes are TRBV5-1 and TRBJ2-3; 7 nucleotides match TRBD1. CDR3 length: 14 amino acids. Per germline, CDR1 SGHRS and CDR2 YFSETQ. The junction had 4 bases not matched to a gene; V was cut back by 4 bases and J by 2 bases. The CDR3 DNA reads as TGCGCCAGCAGCCCGGGACAGACCACAGATACGCAGTATTTT. Protein sequence: CASSPGQTTDTQYF. The entire variable domain, with the rest obtained from reference TRBV5-1 and TRBJ2-3, is as follows: KAGVTQTPRYLIKTRGQQVTLSCSPISGHRSVSWYQQTPGQGLQFLFEYFSETQRNKGNFPGRFSGRQFSNSRSEMNVSTLELGDSALYLCASSPGQTTDTQYFGPGTRLTVL.

The gene calls are TRBV7-7 and TRBJ1-2; 7 nucleotides match TRBD1. The V and J ends lost 6 bases and 0 bases, in that order; junction bases with no gene match: 4. This CDR3 has 14 residues. CDR1 is SSHAT, CDR2 FNYEAQ, per germline (reference sequence). The CDR3 reads CASSQTGPNYGYTF. The CDR3 DNA is TGTGCCAGCAGTCAGACAGGGCCTAACTATGGCTACACCTTC.

This clonotype has at least ten counts. The chain joins TRBV5-6 to TRBJ2-4, with 7 bases matching TRBD2. The germline CDR1 and CDR2 sequences are SGHDT and YYEEEE. CDR3 length: 14 residues. After removal of 6 bases from V and 5 bases from J, the junction contained 8 bases not matched to a gene. The DNA for the CDR3 is TGTGCCAGCACTCAAAGGGCGGGGGAAAACATTCAGTACTTC. Amino acids: CASTQRAGENIQYF.

The gene calls are TRBV10-2 and TRBJ2-1; 8 bases fit TRBD1. This CDR3 region has 15 residues. The junction had 6 bases not matched to a gene; V was cut back by 4 bases and J by 4 bases. The V gene's germline CDR1 is WSHSY and CDR2 SAAADI. The CDR3 spells CASSVSGGIYNEQFF. CDR3 bases: TGCGCCAGCAGTGTCTCAGGGGGCATTTACAATGAGCAGTTCTTC.

V gene TRBV11-2 combines with J gene TRBJ2-1; TRBD2 matches 14 bases. The CDR3 runs to 16 residues. CDR1 SGHAT and CDR2 FQNNGV come from the germline V gene. V shed 4 bases and J 7 bases; nucleotides not matched to a gene: 6. For the CDR3, the DNA is TGTGCCAGCAGCTACCAGACTAGCGGGGGGGCAAATGAGCAGTTCTTC. Protein product: CASSYQTSGGANEQFF.

This clonotype was seen just once. The conserved final phenylalanine or tryptophan is absent from the CDR3, which likely points to a read error. The chain links TRBV2 to TRBJ2-1, with TRBD1 matching over 10 bases. The CDR3 contains 13 residues. Germline V gene sequence: CDR1 SNHLY, CDR2 FYNNEI. CDR3 nucleotides: TGTGCTAGCATGGGACAGGGGAGGGATGAGCAGTTCTCC. Translating it yields CASMGQGRDEQFS.

This clonotype was picked up a small number of times. The gene calls are TRBV30 and TRBJ2-1, with 11 positions matching TRBD2. CDR3 size: 17 residues. V dropped 7 bases and J dropped 4; count of bases not matched to a gene: 15. CDR1 and CDR2 (germline): GTSNPN, SVGIG (reference sequence). The DNA for the CDR3 is TGTGCCTACACACCACTCGGGGTAGCGGGGGGGTACAATGAGCAGTTCTTC. Protein: CAYTPLGVAGGYNEQFF. The variable domain in full, with the rest retrieved from reference TRBV30 and TRBJ2-1, is SQTIHQWPATLVQPVGSPLSLECTVEGTSNPNLYWYRQAAGRGLQLLFYSVGIGQISSEVPQNLSASRPQDRQFILSSKKLLLSDSGFYLCAYTPLGVAGGYNEQFFGPGTRLTVL.

This clonotype occurred many times. The rearrangement links TRBV20-1 to TRBJ1-5; weak D call: TRBD1 (6 bases). In germline, CDR1 is DFQATT, CDR2 SNEGSKA (reference sequence). The CDR3 contains 14 residues. Trimming stripped 7 bases from V and 2 bases from J, with 15 bases between. This chain's CDR3 is CSVSPRQGNQPQHF. CDR3 DNA: TGCAGTGTTAGTCCCAGACAGGGCAATCAGCCCCAGCATTTT.

This clonotype was observed at least ten times. The chain joins TRBV20-1 to TRBJ1-1; D ambiguous. The germline V gene has CDR1 DFQATT and CDR2 SNEGSKA (reference sequence). The CDR3 sequence is 13 residues long. Trimming took off 0 bases at V and 1 base at J, with 6 bases between the two ends. The CDR3 is CSARDLWNTEAFF. CDR3 coding DNA: TGCAGTGCTAGAGATTTATGGAACACTGAAGCTTTCTTT.

In its sample, this clonotype was seen many times. The chain uses TRBV6-5 and TRBJ1-4; 10 bases match TRBD1. The germline gives CDR1 MNHEY, CDR2 SVGAGI. The V and J ends lost 2 bases and 6 bases, in that order; junction bases with no gene match: 3. CDR3 size: 15 residues. The CDR3 DNA follows: TGTGCCAGCAGTTACGGGGGGACAGGGGATGAAAAACTGTTTTTT. Translating it yields CASSYGGTGDEKLFF.

The chain employs TRBV19 and TRBJ2-3; the D is unclear. CDR3 length: 12 residues. Germline V gene lookup returns CDR1 LNHDA and CDR2 SQIVND (reference sequence). The germline V and J ends were trimmed by 4 bases and 6 bases, with 8 bases remaining between them. Here the CDR3 reads CASSTSWDTQYF. CDR3 sequence (DNA): TGTGCCAGTAGTACCTCTTGGGATACGCAGTATTTT.

J is TRBJ2-1 and V is TRBV24-1; the D is unclear. Trimming pared 4 bases from V and 1 base from J, leaving 13 bases between. Germline V lookup: CDR1 KGHDR, CDR2 SFDVKD. CDR3 size: 16 residues. The CDR3: CATSEAGPTSYNEQFF. The CDR3 DNA reads TGTGCCACCAGTGAGGCAGGACCTACGTCCTACAATGAGCAGTTCTTC.

The chain recombines TRBV24-1 with TRBJ1-1, with D maybe TRBD1 (5 bases). This CDR3 spans 15 amino acids. Trimming pared 0 bases from V and 1 base from J, leaving 8 bases between. Germline values: CDR1 KGHDR, CDR2 SFDVKD. CDR3 protein: CATSDLGGTNTEAFF. The CDR3 DNA is TGTGCCACCAGTGATTTGGGGGGGACGAACACTGAAGCTTTCTTT.

The chain links TRBV11-1 to TRBJ2-6; 8 bases are shared with TRBD1. Germline-derived CDR1 and CDR2 are SGHAT and FQDESV (reference sequence). The length of the CDR3 is 16 residues. The ends lost 5 bases at V and 1 base at J; junction bases unmatched: 4. The CDR3 DNA is TGTGCCAGCAGCCCCCGGGACAGGTCTGGGGCCAACGTCCTGACTTTC. Its translation is CASSPRDRSGANVLTF.

The V and J genes are TRBV6-4 and TRBJ1-4; TRBD1 is a possible D gene (6 bases). Germline assignment: CDR1 MRHNA and CDR2 SNTAGT. The CDR3 has 14 residues. Trimming took 5 bases from V and 8 from J, leaving 15 bases between them. As DNA, the CDR3 is TGTGCCAGCAGTTTGGACAGCAGGAGCGAAAAACTGTTTTTT. Translation gives CASSLDSRSEKLFF.

The gene calls are TRBV27 and TRBJ2-7; D uncertain. Trimming left V 0 bases short and J 5 bases short, with 8 bases between. There are 13 residues in the CDR3. The germline V gene has CDR1 MNHEY and CDR2 SMNVEV (reference sequence). CDR3 protein: CASSLSSSHEQYF. CDR3 coding DNA: TGTGCCAGCAGTTTATCATCCAGCCACGAGCAGTACTTC.